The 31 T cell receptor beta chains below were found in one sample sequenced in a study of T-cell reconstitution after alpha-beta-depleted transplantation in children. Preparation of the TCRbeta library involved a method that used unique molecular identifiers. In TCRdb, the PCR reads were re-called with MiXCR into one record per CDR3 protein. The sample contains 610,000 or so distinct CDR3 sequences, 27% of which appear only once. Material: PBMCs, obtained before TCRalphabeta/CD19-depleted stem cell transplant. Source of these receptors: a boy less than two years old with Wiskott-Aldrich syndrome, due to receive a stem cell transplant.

This CDR3 reads CSASPGFPGELFF. CDR3 in DNA: TGCAGTGCTAGTCCGGGTTTCCCCGGGGAGCTGTTTTTT. The chain joins TRBV20-1 to TRBJ2-2; D is ambiguous. Trimming shortened V by 3 bases and J by 6 bases, and 11 bases separated the two germline ends. CDR3 length: 13 amino acids. Germline CDR1 reads DFQATT; CDR2 reads SNEGSKA (reference sequence).

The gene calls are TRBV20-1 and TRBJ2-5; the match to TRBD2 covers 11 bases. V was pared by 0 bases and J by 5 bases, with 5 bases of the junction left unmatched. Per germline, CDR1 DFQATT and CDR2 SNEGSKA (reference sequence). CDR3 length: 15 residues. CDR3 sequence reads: CSARDNSGRGETQYF. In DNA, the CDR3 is TGCAGTGCTAGAGATAATAGCGGGAGGGGTGAGACCCAGTACTTC.

The CDR3 loop is CATSDPEASGRGGQFF. CDR3 nucleotides: TGTGCCACCAGTGATCCGGAGGCTAGCGGGAGAGGGGGGCAGTTCTTC. The J gene is TRBJ2-1, the V gene TRBV24-1, with 10 nucleotides matching TRBD2. Germline CDR1 KGHDR, CDR2 SFDVKD. This CDR3 comprises 16 residues. V gave up 3 bases and J gave up 12 bases; unmatched junction bases: 13.

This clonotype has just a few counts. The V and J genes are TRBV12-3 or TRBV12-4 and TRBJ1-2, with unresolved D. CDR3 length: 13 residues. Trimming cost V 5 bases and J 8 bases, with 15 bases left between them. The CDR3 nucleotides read TGTGCCAGCAGTCCTACACTTTCGCACGGCTACACCTTC. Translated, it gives CASSPTLSHGYTF.

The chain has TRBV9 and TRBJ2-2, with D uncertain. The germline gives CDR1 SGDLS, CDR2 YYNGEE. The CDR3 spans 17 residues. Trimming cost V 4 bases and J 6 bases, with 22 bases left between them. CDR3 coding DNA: TGTGCCAGCAGCCCCAACGTGCAGTCCTTCCGCTCCGGGGAGCTGTTTTTT. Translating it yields CASSPNVQSFRSGELFF.

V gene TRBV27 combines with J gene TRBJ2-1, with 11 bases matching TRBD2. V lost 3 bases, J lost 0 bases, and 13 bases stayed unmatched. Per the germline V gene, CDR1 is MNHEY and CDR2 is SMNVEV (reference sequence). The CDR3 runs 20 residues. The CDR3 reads CASSFFYLAGGPSSYNEQFF. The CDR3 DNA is TGTGCCAGCAGTTTTTTTTACCTAGCGGGAGGACCGAGCTCCTACAATGAGCAGTTCTTC.

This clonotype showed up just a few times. The CDR3 here is CASSQDVGTAPEKLFF. The CDR3 bases are TGTGCCAGCAGCCAAGATGTGGGGACAGCGCCTGAAAAACTGTTTTTT. The rearrangement uses TRBV14 and TRBJ1-4; 7 bases match TRBD1. J gave up 7 bases and V 0 bases, and 8 bases lay outside the gene matches. Germline-derived CDR1 and CDR2 are SGHDN and FVKESK. The CDR3 contains 16 residues. The full variable domain, completed using reference TRBV14 and TRBJ1-4, is EAGVTQFPSHSVIEKGQTVTLRCDPISGHDNLYWYRRVMGKEIKFLLHFVKESKQDESGMPNNRFLAERTGGTYSTLKVQPAELEDSGVYFCASSQDVGTAPEKLFFGSGTQLSVL.

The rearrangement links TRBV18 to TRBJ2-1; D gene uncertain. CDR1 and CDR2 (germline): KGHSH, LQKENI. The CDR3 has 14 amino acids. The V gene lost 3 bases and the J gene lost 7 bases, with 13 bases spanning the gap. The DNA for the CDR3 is TGTGCCAGCTCACCTCTTCCTCCCGGGAATGAGCAGTTCTTC. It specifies CASSPLPPGNEQFF.

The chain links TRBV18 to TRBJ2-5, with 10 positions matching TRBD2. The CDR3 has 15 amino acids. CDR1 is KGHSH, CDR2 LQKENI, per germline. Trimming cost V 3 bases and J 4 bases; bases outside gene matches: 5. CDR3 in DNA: TGTGCCAGCTCACCCCTAGCGGGAGATACAGAGACCCAGTACTTC. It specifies CASSPLAGDTETQYF.

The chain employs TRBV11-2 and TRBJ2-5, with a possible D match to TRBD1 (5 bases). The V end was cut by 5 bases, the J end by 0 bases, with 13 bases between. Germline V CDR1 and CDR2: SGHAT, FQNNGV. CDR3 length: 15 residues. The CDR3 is CASSPRGPDQETQYF. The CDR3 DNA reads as TGTGCCAGCAGCCCAAGGGGCCCGGACCAAGAGACCCAGTACTTC.

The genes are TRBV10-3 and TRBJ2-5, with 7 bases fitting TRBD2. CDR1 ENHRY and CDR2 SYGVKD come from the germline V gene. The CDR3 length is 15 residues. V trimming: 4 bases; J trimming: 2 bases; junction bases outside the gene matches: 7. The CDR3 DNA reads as TGTGCCATCAGTGGCCTCCCGGGAGGACAAGAGACCCAGTACTTC. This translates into CAISGLPGGQETQYF.

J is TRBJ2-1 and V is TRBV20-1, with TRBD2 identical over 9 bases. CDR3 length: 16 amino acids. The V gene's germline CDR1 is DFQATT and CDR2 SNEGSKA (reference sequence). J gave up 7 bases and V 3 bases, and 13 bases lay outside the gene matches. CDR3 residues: CSARPLAGELVNEQFF. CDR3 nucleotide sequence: TGCAGTGCTAGGCCCTTAGCGGGAGAATTAGTGAATGAGCAGTTCTTC.

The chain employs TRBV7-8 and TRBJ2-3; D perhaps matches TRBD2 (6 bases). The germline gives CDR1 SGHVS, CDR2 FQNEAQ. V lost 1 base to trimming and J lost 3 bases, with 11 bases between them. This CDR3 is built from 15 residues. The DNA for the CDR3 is TGTGCCAGCAGCTTAGGACTAGGTTTAACAGATACGCAGTATTTT. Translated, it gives CASSLGLGLTDTQYF.

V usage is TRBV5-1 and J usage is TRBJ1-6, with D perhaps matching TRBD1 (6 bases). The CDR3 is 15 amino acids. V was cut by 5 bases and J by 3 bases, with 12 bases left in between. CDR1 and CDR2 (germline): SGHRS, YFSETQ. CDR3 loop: CASRSQGHYNSPLHF. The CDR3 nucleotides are TGCGCCAGCAGGTCCCAGGGGCACTATAATTCACCCCTCCACTTT.

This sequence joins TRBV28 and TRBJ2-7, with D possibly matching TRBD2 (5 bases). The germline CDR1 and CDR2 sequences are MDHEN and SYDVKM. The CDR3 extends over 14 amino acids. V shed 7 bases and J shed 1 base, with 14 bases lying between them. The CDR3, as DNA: TGTGCCAGCACCCCGGGTCGGGGATCCTACGAGCAGTACTTC. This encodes CASTPGRGSYEQYF.

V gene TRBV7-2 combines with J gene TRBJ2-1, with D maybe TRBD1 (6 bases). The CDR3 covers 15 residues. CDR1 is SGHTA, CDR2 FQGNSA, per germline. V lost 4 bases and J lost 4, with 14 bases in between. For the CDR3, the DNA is TGTGCCAGCAGCTCCGGGACACCCTTTTACAATGAGCAGTTCTTC. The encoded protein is CASSSGTPFYNEQFF.

CDR3 sequence: CASGLGANGQETQYF. The CDR3 coding sequence is TGTGCTAGTGGTTTGGGAGCAAACGGCCAAGAGACCCAGTACTTC. The rearrangement joins TRBV12-5 to TRBJ2-5, with D uncertain. CDR1 is LGHNT, CDR2 FRNRAP, per germline. This CDR3 has 15 amino acids. Trimming cost V 1 base and J 1 base, with 10 bases left between them.

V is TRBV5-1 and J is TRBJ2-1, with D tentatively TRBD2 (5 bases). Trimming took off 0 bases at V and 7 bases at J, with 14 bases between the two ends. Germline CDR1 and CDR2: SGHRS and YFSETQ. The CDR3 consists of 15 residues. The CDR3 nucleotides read TGCGCCAGCAGCTTGGGGGGAGAAGGAAGGAATGAGCAGTTCTTC. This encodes CASSLGGEGRNEQFF.

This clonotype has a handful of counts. Written as DNA, the CDR3 is TGTGCCAGCAGTGGGAGCTGGGGGGTGTACCAAGAGACCCAGTACTTC. This sequence encodes CASSGSWGVYQETQYF. V usage is TRBV25-1 and J usage is TRBJ2-5, with D possibly TRBD2 on 6 matching bases. V dropped 4 bases and J dropped 0 bases, with 15 bases sitting between them. The CDR3 consists of 16 residues. CDR1 and CDR2 (germline): MGHDK, SYGVNS.

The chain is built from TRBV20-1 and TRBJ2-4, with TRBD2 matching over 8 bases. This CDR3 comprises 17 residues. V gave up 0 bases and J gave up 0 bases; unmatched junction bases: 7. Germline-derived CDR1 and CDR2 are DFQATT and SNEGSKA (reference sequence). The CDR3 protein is CSARDASGLIAKNIQYF. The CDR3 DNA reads TGCAGTGCTAGAGATGCTAGCGGGCTTATAGCCAAAAACATTCAGTACTTC.

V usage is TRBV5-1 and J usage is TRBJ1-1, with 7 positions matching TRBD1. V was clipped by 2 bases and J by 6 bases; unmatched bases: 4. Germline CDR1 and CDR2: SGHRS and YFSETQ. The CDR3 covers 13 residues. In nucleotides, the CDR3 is TGCGCCAGCAGCTTCGGGACAGTTCCTGAAGCTTTCTTT. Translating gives CASSFGTVPEAFF.

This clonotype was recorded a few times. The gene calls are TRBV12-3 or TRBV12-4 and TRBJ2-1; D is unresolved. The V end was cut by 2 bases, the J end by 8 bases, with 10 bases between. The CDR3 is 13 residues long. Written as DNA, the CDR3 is TGTGCCAGCAGTTTAAGGATGGGCGATGAGCAGTTCTTC. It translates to CASSLRMGDEQFF.

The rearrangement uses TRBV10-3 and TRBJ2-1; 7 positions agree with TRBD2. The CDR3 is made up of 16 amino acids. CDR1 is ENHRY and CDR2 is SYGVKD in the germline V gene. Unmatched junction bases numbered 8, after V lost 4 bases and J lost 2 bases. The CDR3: CAISVYGAGAYNEQFF. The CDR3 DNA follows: TGTGCCATCAGTGTCTATGGGGCGGGGGCCTACAATGAGCAGTTCTTC.

DNA of the CDR3: TGTGCCAGTAGTATCGGACCATACAATGAGCAGTTCTTC. Amino acid sequence: CASSIGPYNEQFF. The J gene is TRBJ2-1, the V gene TRBV19; D unresolved. Germline V gene data show CDR1 as LNHDA and CDR2 as SQIVND (reference sequence). The germline V and J ends were trimmed by 3 bases and 4 bases, with 7 bases remaining between them. The CDR3 is 13 residues long.

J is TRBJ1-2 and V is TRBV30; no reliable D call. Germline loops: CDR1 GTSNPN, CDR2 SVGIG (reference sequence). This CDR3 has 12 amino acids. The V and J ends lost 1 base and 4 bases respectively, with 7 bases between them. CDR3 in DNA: TGTGCCTGGAGTGGGGGTCGCTATGGCTACACCTTC. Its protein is CAWSGGRYGYTF.

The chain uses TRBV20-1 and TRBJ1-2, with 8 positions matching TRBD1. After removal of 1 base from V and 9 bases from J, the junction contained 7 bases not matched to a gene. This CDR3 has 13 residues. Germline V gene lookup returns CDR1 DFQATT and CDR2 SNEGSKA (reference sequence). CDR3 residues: CSARVRTGSSYTF. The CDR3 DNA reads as TGCAGTGCTAGAGTGAGGACAGGGAGCAGCTACACCTTC.

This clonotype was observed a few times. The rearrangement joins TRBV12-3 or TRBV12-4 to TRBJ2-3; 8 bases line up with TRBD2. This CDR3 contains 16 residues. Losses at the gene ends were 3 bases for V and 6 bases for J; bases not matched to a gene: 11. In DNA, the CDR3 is TGTGCCAGCAGTTTTTCGTCGGGAGGGCCTGGGGATACGCAGTATTTT. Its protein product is CASSFSSGGPGDTQYF.

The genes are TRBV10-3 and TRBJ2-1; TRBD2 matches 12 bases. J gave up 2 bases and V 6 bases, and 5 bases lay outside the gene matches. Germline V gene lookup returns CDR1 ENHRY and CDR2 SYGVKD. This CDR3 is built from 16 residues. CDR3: CAISRLAGDAYNEQFF. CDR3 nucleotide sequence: TGTGCCATCAGCCGACTAGCGGGAGATGCCTACAATGAGCAGTTCTTC.

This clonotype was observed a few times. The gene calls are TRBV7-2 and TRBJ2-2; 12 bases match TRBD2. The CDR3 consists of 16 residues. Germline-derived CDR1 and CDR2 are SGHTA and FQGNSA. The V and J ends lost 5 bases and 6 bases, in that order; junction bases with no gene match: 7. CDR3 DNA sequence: TGTGCCAGCAGCGTGACTAGCGGGGGAGTCCCCGGGGAGCTGTTTTTT. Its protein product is CASSVTSGGVPGELFF.

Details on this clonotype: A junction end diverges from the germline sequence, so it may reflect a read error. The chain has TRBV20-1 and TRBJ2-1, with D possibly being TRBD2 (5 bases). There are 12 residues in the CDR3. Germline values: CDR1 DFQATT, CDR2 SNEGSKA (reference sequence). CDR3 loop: CSVRPGNNEQFF. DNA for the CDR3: TGCAGTGTTAGACCCGGGAACAATGAGCAGTTCTTC.

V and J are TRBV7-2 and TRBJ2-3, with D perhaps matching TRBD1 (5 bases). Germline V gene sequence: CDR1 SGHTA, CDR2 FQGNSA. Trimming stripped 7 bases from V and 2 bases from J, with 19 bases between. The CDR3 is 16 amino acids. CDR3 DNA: TGTGCCAGCACCCAATGGAGTAGGGGCGCCACAGATACGCAGTATTTT. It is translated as CASTQWSRGATDTQYF.